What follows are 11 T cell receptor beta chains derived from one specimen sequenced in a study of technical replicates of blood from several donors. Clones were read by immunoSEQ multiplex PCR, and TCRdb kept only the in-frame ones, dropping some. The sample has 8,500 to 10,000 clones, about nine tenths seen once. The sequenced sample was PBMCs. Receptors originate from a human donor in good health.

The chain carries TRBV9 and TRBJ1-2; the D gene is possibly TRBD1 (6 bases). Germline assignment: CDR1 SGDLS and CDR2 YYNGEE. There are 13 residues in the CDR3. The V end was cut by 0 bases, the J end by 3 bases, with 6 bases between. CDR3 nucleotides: TGTGCCAGCAGCGTAGGACAGGACTATGGCTACACCTTC. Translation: CASSVGQDYGYTF.

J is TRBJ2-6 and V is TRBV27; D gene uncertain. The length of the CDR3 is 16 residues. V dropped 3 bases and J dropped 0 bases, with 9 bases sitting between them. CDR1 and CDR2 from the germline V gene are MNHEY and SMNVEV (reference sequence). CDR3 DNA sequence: TGTGCCAGCAGTTTGCTTTCCAGCTCTGGGGCCAACGTCCTGACTTTC. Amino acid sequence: CASSLLSSSGANVLTF.

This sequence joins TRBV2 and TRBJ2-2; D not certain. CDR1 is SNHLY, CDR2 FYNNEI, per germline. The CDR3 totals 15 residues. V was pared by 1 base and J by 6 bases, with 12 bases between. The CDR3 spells CASSEVKQYPGELFF. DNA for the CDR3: TGTGCCAGCAGTGAAGTAAAACAGTATCCCGGGGAGCTGTTTTTT.

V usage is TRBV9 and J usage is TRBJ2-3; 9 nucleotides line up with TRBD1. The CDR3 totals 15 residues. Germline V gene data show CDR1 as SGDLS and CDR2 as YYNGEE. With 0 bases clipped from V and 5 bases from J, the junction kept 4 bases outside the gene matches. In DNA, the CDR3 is TGTGCCAGCAGCGTAGTTGGACAGGGGATAGATACGCAGTATTTT. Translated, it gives CASSVVGQGIDTQYF.

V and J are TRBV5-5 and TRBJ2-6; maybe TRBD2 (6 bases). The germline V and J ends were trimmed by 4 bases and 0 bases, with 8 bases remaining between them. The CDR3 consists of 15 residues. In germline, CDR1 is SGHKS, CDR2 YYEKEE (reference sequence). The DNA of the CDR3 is TGTGCCAGCAGCCGGGGGTTCTCTGGGGCCAACGTCCTGACTTTC. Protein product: CASSRGFSGANVLTF.

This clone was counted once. The CDR3 is CASSLSNSYEQYF. CDR3 in DNA: TGTGCCAGCAGTTTATCGAACAGCTACGAGCAGTACTTC. The chain combines TRBV27 with TRBJ2-7; D gene unclear. V was pared by 0 bases and J by 3 bases, with 6 bases between. The CDR3 length is 13 residues. The germline gives CDR1 MNHEY, CDR2 SMNVEV (reference sequence).

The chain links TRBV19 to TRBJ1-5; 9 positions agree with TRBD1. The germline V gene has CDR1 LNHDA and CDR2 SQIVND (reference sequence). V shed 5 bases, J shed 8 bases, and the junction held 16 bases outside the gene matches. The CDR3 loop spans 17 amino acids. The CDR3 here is CASSPTITGGRREPQHF. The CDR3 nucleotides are TGTGCCAGTAGTCCGACAATTACAGGGGGCCGTAGGGAGCCCCAGCATTTT.

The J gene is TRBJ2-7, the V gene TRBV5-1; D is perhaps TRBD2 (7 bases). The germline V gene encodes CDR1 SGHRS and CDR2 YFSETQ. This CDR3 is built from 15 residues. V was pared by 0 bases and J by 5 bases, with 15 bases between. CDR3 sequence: CASSLAGEGFHEQYF. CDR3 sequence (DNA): TGCGCCAGCAGCTTGGCAGGGGAGGGCTTCCACGAGCAGTACTTC.

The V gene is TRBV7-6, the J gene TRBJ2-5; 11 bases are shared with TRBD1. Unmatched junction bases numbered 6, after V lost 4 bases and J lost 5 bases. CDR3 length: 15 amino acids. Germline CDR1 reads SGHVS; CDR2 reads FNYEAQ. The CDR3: CASSYRTGGLETQYF. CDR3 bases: TGTGCCAGCAGCTACAGGACAGGGGGCTTGGAGACCCAGTACTTC.

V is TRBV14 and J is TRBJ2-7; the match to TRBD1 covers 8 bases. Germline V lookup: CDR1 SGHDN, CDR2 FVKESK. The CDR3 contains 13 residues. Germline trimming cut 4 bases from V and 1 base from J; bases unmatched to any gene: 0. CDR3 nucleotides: TGTGCCAGCAGCCGACAGGGGTCCTACGAGCAGTACTTC. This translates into CASSRQGSYEQYF. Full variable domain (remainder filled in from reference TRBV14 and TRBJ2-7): EAGVTQFPSHSVIEKGQTVTLRCDPISGHDNLYWYRRVMGKEIKFLLHFVKESKQDESGMPNNRFLAERTGGTYSTLKVQPAELEDSGVYFCASSRQGSYEQYFGPGTRLTVT.

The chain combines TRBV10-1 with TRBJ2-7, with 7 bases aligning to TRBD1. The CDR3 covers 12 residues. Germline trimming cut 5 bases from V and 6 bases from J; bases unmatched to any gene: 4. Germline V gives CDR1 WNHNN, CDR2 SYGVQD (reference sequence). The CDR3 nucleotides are TGCGCCAGCAGTCTGTCAGGGGGCGAGCAGTACTTC. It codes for CASSLSGGEQYF.